This TCR beta chain was sequenced during a study of response to subunit inactivated influenza vaccine. Findings and caveats of the study: Authors suggested each seasonal flu vaccination may recruit only limited numbers of new T cells.

V dropped 0 bases and J dropped 5 bases, with 7 bases sitting between them. The CDR3 runs to 14 residues. The germline CDR1 and CDR2 sequences are MGHRA and YSYEKL. About this clonotype: Its target is not known.

A single record per CDR3 protein comes from TCRdb applying MiXCR to the RT-PCR reads. The sample holds about 500,000 distinct CDR3 sequences; about 7.2% are singletons and the top ten take over 10%. This TCR derives from a man aged 50 to 69 who received an inactivated influenza vaccine. The sequences come from PBMCs from blood, collected less than 30 months after vaccination. V is TRBV4-1 and J is TRBJ2-2; D ambiguous. CDR3 region: CASSQDPRTGELFF. CDR3 coding DNA: TGCGCCAGCAGCCAAGACCCCAGGACCGGGGAGCTGTTTTTT.